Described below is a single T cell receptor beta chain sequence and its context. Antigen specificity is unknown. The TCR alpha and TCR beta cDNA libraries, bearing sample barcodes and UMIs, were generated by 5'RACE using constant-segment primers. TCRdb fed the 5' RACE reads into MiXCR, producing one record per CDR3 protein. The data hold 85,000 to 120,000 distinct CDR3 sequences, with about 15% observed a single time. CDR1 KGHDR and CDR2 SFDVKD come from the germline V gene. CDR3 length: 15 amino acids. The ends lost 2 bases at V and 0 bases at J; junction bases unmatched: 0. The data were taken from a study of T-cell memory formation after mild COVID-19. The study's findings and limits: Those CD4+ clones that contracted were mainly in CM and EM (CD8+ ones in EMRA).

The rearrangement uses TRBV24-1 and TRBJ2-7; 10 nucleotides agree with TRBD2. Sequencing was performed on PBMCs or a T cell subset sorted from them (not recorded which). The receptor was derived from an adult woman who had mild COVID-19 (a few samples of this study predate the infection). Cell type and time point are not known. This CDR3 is CATSDSSGSSYEQYF. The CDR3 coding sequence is TGTGCCACCAGTGATTCTAGCGGGAGCTCCTACGAGCAGTACTTC.